Listed below are T cell receptor beta chains from one sample, sequenced in a study of T cell responses to AZD1222 COVID-19 vaccine. Assay used: immunoSEQ multiplex PCR; TCRdb lists only in-frame clones, some missing. This sample yields around 180,000 clones, of which almost 95% are seen a single time; 9.2% belongs to the top ten. The sample was peripheral blood, taken on day 0 of AZD1222 vaccination. Receptors were obtained from an adult in good health. The CDR3 runs from the conserved cysteine through the conserved F or W. The D gene is left open where the match is weak.

CDR3,DNA,J,V,D
CASSWGQVYGELFF,TGTGCCAGCAGCTGGGGACAGGTATACGGGGAGCTGTTTTTT,TRBJ2-2,TRBV11-3,TRBD1
CASSHSTESYGYTF,TGTGCCAGCAGCCACTCAACCGAAAGCTATGGCTACACCTTC,TRBJ1-2,TRBV3-1/TRBV3-2,-
CASSPGTSEFQETQYF,TGTGCCAGCAGCCCCGGGACTAGCGAGTTCCAAGAGACCCAGTACTTC,TRBJ2-5,TRBV28,TRBD2
CASSVGGLTYNEQFF,TGTGCCAGCAGCGTAGGAGGGTTGACCTACAATGAGCAGTTCTTC,TRBJ2-1,TRBV9,-
CASSFPMGEQYF,TGTGCCAGCAGCTTCCCTATGGGGGAGCAGTACTTC,TRBJ2-7,TRBV5-4,-
CASSPTRAGYEQFF,TGTGCCAGCAGTCCGACAAGGGCGGGGTATGAGCAGTTCTTC,TRBJ2-1,TRBV6-2/TRBV6-3,-
CATSDSLEGNQPQHF,TGTGCCACCAGTGATTCCCTTGAGGGGAATCAGCCCCAGCATTTT,TRBJ1-5,TRBV24-1,-
CASSLADTQYF,TGTGCCAGCAGTTTAGCTGATACGCAGTATTTT,TRBJ2-3,TRBV27,-
CASSQIHDRALDEQYF,TGTGCCAGCAGTCAAATCCATGACAGGGCGTTGGACGAGCAGTACTTC,TRBJ2-7,TRBV3-1/TRBV3-2,TRBD1
CASSLVGRNSPLHF,TGTGCCAGCAGTTTGGTAGGACGCAATTCACCCCTCCACTTT,TRBJ1-6,TRBV28,-
CASYGQTGETQYF,TGTGCCAGCTATGGACAGACTGGAGAGACCCAGTACTTC,TRBJ2-5,TRBV28,-
CASSVALLAGADTQYF,TGTGCCAGCAGCGTAGCTCTCCTAGCGGGAGCAGATACGCAGTATTTT,TRBJ2-3,TRBV9,TRBD2
CASSMETGVSSYNEQFF,TGTGCCAGCTCAATGGAGACGGGGGTGAGCTCCTACAATGAGCAGTTCTTC,TRBJ2-1,TRBV28,-
CASSYEGRSGSPLHF,TGTGCCAGCAGTTACGAGGGCAGGTCGGGTTCACCCCTCCACTTT,TRBJ1-6,TRBV6-5,-
CASSVGQGNQPQHF,TGTGCCAGCAGCGTAGGACAGGGGAATCAGCCCCAGCATTTT,TRBJ1-5,TRBV9,TRBD1
CASSEGVGTYGYTF,TGTGCCAGCAGTGAAGGGGTTGGGACCTATGGCTACACCTTC,TRBJ1-2,TRBV25-1,-